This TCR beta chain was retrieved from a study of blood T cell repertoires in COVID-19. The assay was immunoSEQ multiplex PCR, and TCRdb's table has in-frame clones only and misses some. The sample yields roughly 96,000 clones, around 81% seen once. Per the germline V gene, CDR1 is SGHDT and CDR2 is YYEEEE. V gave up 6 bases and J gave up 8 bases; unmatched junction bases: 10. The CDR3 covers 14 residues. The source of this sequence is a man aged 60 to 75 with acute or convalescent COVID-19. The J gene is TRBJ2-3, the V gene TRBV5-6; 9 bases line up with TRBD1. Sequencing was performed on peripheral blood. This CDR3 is CASTPGTGWGTQYF. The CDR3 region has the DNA TGTGCCAGCACTCCGGGGACAGGGTGGGGTACGCAGTATTTT.